This TCR beta chain stems from a study of T-cell reconstitution after alpha-beta-depleted transplantation in children. This clonotype has only a few counts. The CDR3 has 16 residues. Trimming took 3 bases from V and 6 from J; bases not matched to a gene: 12. Unique molecular identifiers tagged the TCRbeta library. TCRdb redid the calling of the PCR reads with MiXCR, one entry per CDR3 protein. The table records about 210,000 distinct CDR3 sequences, roughly a sixth of them present only once. The chain combines TRBV12-3 or TRBV12-4 with TRBJ2-7; 9 bases line up with TRBD1. This sequence was found in a male patient between 2 and 10 years old who had a stem cell transplant for acute lymphoblastic leukemia, so the T cells may come from the graft donor. The sample was PBMCs, mostly from graft donor cells, taken 360 days after TCRalphabeta/CD19-depleted stem cell transplant. The DNA for the CDR3 is TGTGCCAGCAGTTTGGAACATAGGGGACAGGGTTTCGAGCAGTACTTC. This codes for CASSLEHRGQGFEQYF.